Presented here are 16 T cell receptor beta chains from one specimen sequenced in a study of blood T cell repertoires in COVID-19. Method: immunoSEQ multiplex PCR; TCRdb's copy keeps in-frame clones and lacks some. This table has around 300,000 clones, roughly 85% appearing once. Input material: peripheral blood. The source is a human donor in a cohort sampled during active COVID-19.

The CDR3 DNA reads TGTGCCAGCAGCAAGGGCCCTCCCGGTTTAACGGAGGCGGCAAGTCACACTGAAGCTTTCTTT. Translating gives CASSKGPPGLTEAASHTEAFF. The V gene is TRBV21-1, the J gene TRBJ1-1. TRBV21-1 is tagged as a pseudogene. This CDR3 contains 21 residues.

The chain combines TRBV5-3 with TRBJ1-3; 9 nucleotides align to TRBD1. Being an ORF, TRBV5-3 has a function that is uncertain. This CDR3 is built from 15 residues. With V trimmed by 6 bases and J by 4 bases, 8 bases remained unmatched. The CDR3 nucleotides read TGTGCCAGAAACCGACAGGGGGTTTCGGGAAACACCATATATTTT. It encodes CARNRQGVSGNTIYF.

This clone was counted once. The CDR3 DNA follows: TGCGCCAGCAGACGAACAGGGGGAGATCAGCCCCAGCATTTT. As protein: CASRRTGGDQPQHF. This rearrangement joins TRBV10-2 to TRBJ1-5; 8 nucleotides align to TRBD1. Germline CDR1 and CDR2: WSHSY and SAAADI. J lost 5 bases, V lost 6 bases, and 6 bases had no gene match. The CDR3 spans 14 residues.

The V and J genes are TRBV6-5 and TRBJ2-7; 10 positions match TRBD2. V shed 2 bases and J 0 bases; nucleotides not matched to a gene: 4. This CDR3 is 16 amino acids long. Germline V lookup: CDR1 MNHEY, CDR2 SVGAGI. CDR3 in amino acids: CASSYASGGRSYEQYF. CDR3 nucleotides: TGTGCCAGCAGTTACGCTAGCGGGGGTCGCTCCTACGAGCAGTACTTC.

J is TRBJ2-1 and V is TRBV7-2; D unclear. The length of the CDR3 is 14 residues. V was shortened by 3 bases and J by 9 bases, with 15 bases between the two germline ends. Germline V gene sequence: CDR1 SGHTA, CDR2 FQGNSA. CDR3 in amino acids: CASSFPRHNGEQFF. CDR3 DNA sequence: TGTGCCAGCAGCTTTCCCAGACACAACGGTGAGCAGTTCTTC. Full variable domain (rest looked up from reference TRBV7-2 and TRBJ2-1): GAGVSQSPSNKVTEKGKDVELRCDPISGHTALYWYRQSLGQGLEFLIYFQGNSAPDKSGLPSDRFSAERTGGSVSTLTIQRTQQEDSAVYLCASSFPRHNGEQFFGPGTRLTVL.

The chain joins TRBV19 to TRBJ2-7, with 10 bases fitting TRBD1. V lost 6 bases, J lost 0 bases, and 2 bases stayed unmatched. The length of the CDR3 is 14 residues. Germline V CDR1 and CDR2: LNHDA, SQIVND (reference sequence). This CDR3 reads CASSRTGGSYEQYF. The CDR3 nucleotides are TGTGCCAGTAGCCGGACAGGGGGCTCCTACGAGCAGTACTTC.

This chain joins TRBV2 and TRBJ1-2; tentatively, D is TRBD1 (5 bases). Trimming shortened V by 10 bases and J by 2 bases, and 17 bases separated the two germline ends. CDR1 and CDR2 from the germline V gene are SNHLY and FYNNEI. CDR3 length: 14 amino acids. This CDR3 reads CATDGGVVNYGYTF. The CDR3, as DNA: TGTGCCACCGACGGAGGGGTTGTCAACTATGGCTACACCTTC.

V is TRBV5-1 and J is TRBJ2-7, with TRBD2 matching 8 bases. The germline gives CDR1 SGHRS, CDR2 YFSETQ. V lost 7 bases and J lost 2; bases outside the gene matches: 11. The CDR3 extends over 15 amino acids. The CDR3 bases are TGCGCCAGCGGGTCGTGGAGCGGGGGAACCTACGAGCAGTACTTC. Its translation: CASGSWSGGTYEQYF.

This chain connects TRBV5-6 to TRBJ1-5, with 8 nucleotides matching TRBD1. CDR1 and CDR2 from the germline V gene are SGHDT and YYEEEE. V lost 1 base to trimming and J lost 2 bases; unmatched junction nucleotides: 14. The CDR3 length is 19 residues. CDR3 bases: TGTGCCAGCAGCTTGATGGTGGGGACAGGTCGTATTCGCAATCAGCCCCAGCATTTT. It translates to CASSLMVGTGRIRNQPQHF.

This rearrangement joins TRBV15 to TRBJ2-3; 10 positions match TRBD2. Germline values: CDR1 LNHNV, CDR2 YYDKDF (reference sequence). The CDR3 has 15 residues. Unmatched junction bases numbered 4, after V lost 3 bases and J lost 4 bases. The DNA for the CDR3 is TGTGCCACCAGCAGGGGGAGCGGGGGGGCAGATACGCAGTATTTT. Its protein is CATSRGSGGADTQYF.

The chain links TRBV24-1 to TRBJ1-4; 10 positions agree with TRBD1. Germline values: CDR1 KGHDR, CDR2 SFDVKD. The CDR3 sequence is 14 residues long. The V and J ends lost 9 bases and 11 bases, in that order; junction bases with no gene match: 11. In nucleotides, the CDR3 is TGTGCCACCCGGACAGGGGGTGAGGTATCTAAACTGTTTTTT. Protein: CATRTGGEVSKLFF.

The chain employs TRBV30 and TRBJ1-3, with 8 bases matching TRBD1. V shed 4 bases, J shed 4 bases, and the junction held 9 bases outside the gene matches. Germline CDR1 is GTSNPN and CDR2 is SVGIG (reference sequence). The CDR3 sequence is 15 residues long. CDR3 sequence: CAWTNRGSLGNTIYF. The CDR3 DNA reads as TGTGCCTGGACCAACAGGGGGAGCCTAGGAAACACCATATATTTT.

J is TRBJ1-6 and V is TRBV18; D gene ambiguous. Trimming left V 4 bases short and J 1 base short, with 14 bases between. Germline-derived CDR1 and CDR2 are KGHSH and LQKENI. The CDR3 extends over 17 amino acids. CDR3 nucleotides: TGTGCCAGCTCACTCCGGGGTGCGAATTCCTATAATTCACCCCTCCACTTT. Residues: CASSLRGANSYNSPLHF. The complete variable domain, with remaining parts taken from reference TRBV18 and TRBJ1-6, reads NAGVMQNPRHLVRRRGQEARLRCSPMKGHSHVYWYRQLPEEGLKFMVYLQKENIIDESGMPKERFSAEFPKEGPSILRIQQVVRGDSAAYFCASSLRGANSYNSPLHFGNGTRLTVT.

In DNA, the CDR3 is TGTGCCACCAGTGAGGAAGGGGAGGGGCCCCAGCATTTT. It yields the protein CATSEEGEGPQHF. J is TRBJ1-5 and V is TRBV24-1; the D gene is possibly TRBD1 (5 bases). CDR1 KGHDR and CDR2 SFDVKD come from the germline V gene. There are 13 residues in the CDR3. The ends were cut back, 4 bases at V and 9 bases at J, with 12 bases in the middle.

To note about this clone: Other DNA sequences within the sample encode an identical CDR3. This chain connects TRBV9 to TRBJ2-3, with 10 bases fitting TRBD2. Germline V gene lookup returns CDR1 SGDLS and CDR2 YYNGEE. The CDR3 extends over 14 amino acids. J lost 6 bases, V lost 1 base, and 2 bases had no gene match. This CDR3 is CASSVSGGADTQYF. The CDR3 DNA follows: TGTGCCAGCAGCGTAAGCGGGGGGGCTGATACGCAGTATTTT. Complete variable domain (other parts from reference TRBV9 and TRBJ2-3): DSGVTQTPKHLITATGQRVTLRCSPRSGDLSVYWYQQSLDQGLQFLIQYYNGEERAKGNILERFSAQQFPDLHSELNLSSLELGDSALYFCASSVSGGADTQYFGPGTRLTVL.

V and J are TRBV11-2 and TRBJ1-5; D is unclear. Germline CDR1 and CDR2: SGHAT and FQNNGV. The germline V and J ends were trimmed by 3 bases and 6 bases, with 9 bases remaining between them. The CDR3 consists of 13 residues. CDR3 DNA: TGTGCCAGCAGCTTCAGTCTCTCTCAGCCCCAGCATTTT. Its protein is CASSFSLSQPQHF.